This T cell receptor beta chain was captured by sequencing in a study of blood T cell repertoires in COVID-19. On the study more broadly: Sites across the United States, Italy and Spain contributed samples from acute and convalescent COVID-19.

The CDR3 is made up of 14 amino acids. The germline CDR1 and CDR2 sequences are LNHDA and SQIVND (reference sequence). Germline trimming cut 5 bases from V and 8 bases from J; bases unmatched to any gene: 11. Authors' processing steps: Estimated nucleated cell counts came from reference gene primer amplification. Sequencing used immunoSEQ multiplex PCR; TCRdb keeps in-frame clones, though not all of them. V and J calls and clone size are as listed in that table; D and trimming were resolved from the DNA. This table has around 230,000 clones, just under 85% appearing once. This clone has just a few counts.

Sequences were obtained from peripheral blood. This chain links TRBV19 with TRBJ1-2; 7 positions agree with TRBD1. The receptor was derived from a woman at least 80 years old with acute or convalescent COVID-19. CDR3 nucleotides: TGTGCCAGTAGTTCACACACAGGGGTCGGAGGCTACACCTTC. Translation: CASSSHTGVGGYTF.